Sequencing of this T cell receptor (beta chain) was carried out in a study of CD8+ T cells in alopecia areata. Background on the study: The study gave treated patients oral tofacitinib at 5 to 10 mg twice daily.

The treatment is: oral pan-JAK inhibitor, 5-10 mg twice daily. Study findings and constraints: TCR sharing across patients was less clear than in mice, possibly HLA-related. Compared with normal scalp, lesional scalp had higher clonality and more expanded CD8+ clones.

This clone was observed a single time. Its specificity is not known. Trimming removed 5 bases at V and 1 base at J, with 15 bases between. This CDR3 has 15 amino acids. Germline V gene lookup returns CDR1 SGHRS and CDR2 YFSETQ. RNA, once extracted, was reverse transcribed into cDNA for use as the sequencing template. The assay was immunoSEQ multiplex PCR, and TCRdb's table has in-frame clones only and misses some. In the table there are 150,000 to 200,000 clones, less than 70% of which are singletons. The chain is built from TRBV5-1 and TRBJ1-1; D is uncertain. The input for sequencing was CD4+ T cells sorted from blood, taken around week 50, from a patient treated with tofacitinib. The clonotype originates from a human donor with alopecia areata. DNA for the CDR3: TGCGCCAGCAGTCCCCCGGGGAGAGGGAACACTGAAGCTTTCTTT. It codes for CASSPPGRGNTEAFF.